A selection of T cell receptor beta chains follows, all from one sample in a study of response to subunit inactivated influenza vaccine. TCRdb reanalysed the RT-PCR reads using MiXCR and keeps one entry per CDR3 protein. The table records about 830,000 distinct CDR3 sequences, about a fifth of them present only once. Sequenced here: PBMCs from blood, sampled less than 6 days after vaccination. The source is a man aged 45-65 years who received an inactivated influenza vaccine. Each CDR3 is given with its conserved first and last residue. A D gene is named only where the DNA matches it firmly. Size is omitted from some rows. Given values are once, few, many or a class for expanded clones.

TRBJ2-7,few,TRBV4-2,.,CASSQELSSYEQYF,TGTGCCAGCAGCCAAGAATTGAGCTCCTACGAGCAGTACTTC
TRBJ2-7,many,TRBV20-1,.,CSARAPRETRYSYEQYF,TGCAGTGCTAGAGCCCCTCGCGAAACTAGGTACTCCTACGAGCAGTACTTC
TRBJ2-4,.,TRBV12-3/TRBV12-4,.,CASSLAGQNIQYF,TGTGCCAGCAGTTTAGCGGGGCAAAACATTCAGTACTTC
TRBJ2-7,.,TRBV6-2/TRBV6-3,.,CASSPAFVEQYF,TGTGCCAGCAGTCCGGCTTTCGTCGAGCAGTACTTC
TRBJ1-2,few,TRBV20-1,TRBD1,CSAPTGFGYTF,TGCAGTGCCCCGACAGGGTTTGGCTACACCTTC
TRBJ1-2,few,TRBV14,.,CASSQVGQHIGGYTF,TGTGCCAGCAGCCAAGTCGGACAACATATTGGAGGCTACACCTTC
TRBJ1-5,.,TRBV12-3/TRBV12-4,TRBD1,CASSPGTGVVFQPQHF,TGTGCCAGCAGCCCCGGGACAGGGGTTGTGTTTCAGCCCCAGCATTTT
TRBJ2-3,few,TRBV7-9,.,CASSPRAWGGTDTQYF,TGTGCCAGCAGCCCCCGGGCCTGGGGAGGCACAGATACGCAGTATTTT
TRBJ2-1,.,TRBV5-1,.,CASSLAAWNLNEQFF,TGCGCCAGCAGCTTGGCGGCTTGGAATCTAAATGAGCAGTTCTTC
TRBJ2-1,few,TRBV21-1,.,CASSKGGVRGNEQFF,TGTGCCAGCAGCAAAGGGGGGGTGCGGGGAAATGAGCAGTTCTTC
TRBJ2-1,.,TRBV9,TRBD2,CASSVALTSGSYNEQFF,TGTGCCAGCAGCGTAGCCCTTACTAGCGGGAGTTACAATGAGCAGTTCTTC
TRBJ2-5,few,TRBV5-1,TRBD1,CASSMGQGTLETQYF,TGCGCCAGCAGCATGGGACAGGGGACACTTGAGACCCAGTACTTC
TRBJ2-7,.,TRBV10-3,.,CAISESPGDYEQYF,TGTGCCATCAGTGAGTCCCCAGGGGACTACGAGCAGTACTTC
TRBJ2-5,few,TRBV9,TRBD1,CASSVGMGTGQTQYF,TGTGCCAGCAGCGTAGGGATGGGGACAGGGCAGACCCAGTACTTC
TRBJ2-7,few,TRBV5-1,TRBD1,CASSLGMDRFSYEQYF,TGCGCCAGCAGCTTGGGGATGGACAGGTTTAGCTACGAGCAGTACTTC
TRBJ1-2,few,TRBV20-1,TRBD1,CSAFQGGRSNYGYTF,TGCAGTGCTTTCCAAGGGGGCAGATCTAACTATGGCTACACCTTC